Presented here are 14 T cell receptor beta chains from one specimen sequenced in a study of T cell repertoires in cytomegalovirus infection. Using its own MiXCR run on the reads, TCRdb lists one record per CDR3 protein. The sample yields around 540,000 distinct CDR3 sequences, 33% seen once. Their specific antigens are unknown. The material sequenced was cultured PBMCs, taken from culture after CMV antigen stimulation. Receptor source: a human donor in good health (CMV status not recorded). Some clones in this sample may be carry-over from other donors' samples.

Remarks on this clonotype: This may stem from a read error, because a much larger clone lies one nucleotide away. The chain joins TRBV7-3 to TRBJ2-1; 8 positions match TRBD2. Germline V gene data show CDR1 as SGHTA and CDR2 as FQGTGA. This CDR3 has 16 amino acids. Unmatched junction bases numbered 13, after V lost 5 bases and J lost 7 bases. CDR3 in DNA: TGTGCCAGCAGCCTCGGGGGGGGGGGAGGCGGGAATGAGCAGTTCTTC. It yields the protein CASSLGGGGGGNEQFF.

In its sample, this clonotype was seen many times. The gene calls are TRBV7-2 and TRBJ2-7; tentatively, D is TRBD1 or TRBD2 (5 bases each). The V gene lost 0 bases and the J gene lost 6 bases, with 12 bases spanning the gap. Germline CDR1 SGHTA, CDR2 FQGNSA. CDR3 size: 14 residues. Here the CDR3 reads CASSLAGLASEQYF. CDR3 DNA: TGTGCCAGCAGCTTAGCGGGGCTAGCTTCCGAGCAGTACTTC.

This clonotype appeared many times. The DNA of the CDR3 is TGTGCCAGCAGCTTAGTCCGGAGCTCCTACAATGAGCAGTTCTTC. Translating gives CASSLVRSSYNEQFF. V usage is TRBV7-9 and J usage is TRBJ2-1, with D unresolved. In germline, CDR1 is SEHNR, CDR2 FQNEAQ (reference sequence). Trimming shortened V by 1 base and J by 0 bases, and 7 bases separated the two germline ends. The CDR3 totals 15 residues.

This clonotype was picked up a small number of times. CDR3 amino acids: CASSSSGLRQETQYF. The CDR3 DNA reads as TGTGCCAGCAGCTCATCGGGACTCCGCCAAGAGACCCAGTACTTC. This chain links TRBV7-2 with TRBJ2-5, with D possibly TRBD2 on 6 matching bases. The length of the CDR3 is 15 residues. V was shortened by 4 bases and J by 1 base, with 13 bases between the two germline ends. The germline V gene encodes CDR1 SGHTA and CDR2 FQGNSA.

This chain connects TRBV7-6 to TRBJ2-2; tentatively, D is TRBD2 (5 bases). V was clipped by 7 bases and J by 3 bases, with 18 bases between them. Germline-derived CDR1 and CDR2 are SGHVS and FNYEAQ. This CDR3 has 16 residues. CDR3 amino acids: CASKLRAGDYTGELFF. CDR3 nucleotide sequence: TGTGCCAGCAAACTGAGGGCAGGTGACTACACCGGGGAGCTGTTTTTT.

The chain is built from TRBV6-1 and TRBJ1-1; D is perhaps TRBD1 (5 bases). The germline V gene has CDR1 MNHNS and CDR2 SASEGT. V was trimmed by 3 bases and J by 11 bases, leaving 10 bases between them. This CDR3 contains 11 residues. The CDR3 is CASSERGIAFF. The CDR3 bases are TGTGCCAGCAGTGAGAGGGGAATTGCTTTCTTT.

This clonotype was detected a few times. This chain connects TRBV6-5 to TRBJ1-5, with D perhaps TRBD1 (5 bases). The CDR3 consists of 13 residues. V shed 6 bases and J shed 7 bases, with 13 bases lying between them. Germline V lookup: CDR1 MNHEY, CDR2 SVGAGI. The CDR3 spells CASSPEGQQPQHF. DNA of the CDR3: TGTGCCAGCAGCCCAGAGGGGCAGCAGCCCCAGCATTTT.

The V and J genes are TRBV6-2 or TRBV6-3 and TRBJ2-1; 9 bases match TRBD2. The CDR3 consists of 16 residues. Germline V gene sequence: CDR1 MNHEY, CDR2 SVGEGT. V trimming: 6 bases; J trimming: 1 base; junction bases outside the gene matches: 7. The CDR3 DNA follows: TGTGCCAGCAGATCAAGGGCGGGAGGGTCCTACAATGAGCAGTTCTTC. It translates to CASRSRAGGSYNEQFF.

This clonotype was seen repeatedly, ten times or more. This chain uses TRBV7-2 with TRBJ2-3; TRBD2 matches 7 bases. The CDR3 length is 13 residues. The trim removed 3 bases at V and 10 bases at J, leaving 7 bases unmatched. Germline assignment: CDR1 SGHTA and CDR2 FQGNSA. The CDR3 spells CASSLSPGRAQYF. CDR3 in DNA: TGTGCCAGCAGCTTGTCCCCAGGGAGGGCGCAGTATTTT.

This clonotype was seen many times. The chain uses TRBV6-2 or TRBV6-3 and TRBJ1-2; the D gene is possibly TRBD1 (6 bases). Trimming cost V 5 bases and J 6 bases, with 10 bases left between them. CDR3 length: 12 amino acids. Germline-derived CDR1 and CDR2 are MNHEY and SVGEGT. The CDR3 loop reads CASSRGQNGYTF. The DNA of the CDR3 is TGTGCCAGCAGTAGAGGACAGAATGGCTACACCTTC.

The genes are TRBV27 and TRBJ2-1; tentative D call: TRBD1 (6 bases). The length of the CDR3 is 14 residues. The germline gives CDR1 MNHEY, CDR2 SMNVEV (reference sequence). Trimming stripped 6 bases from V and 2 bases from J, with 11 bases between. CDR3 DNA sequence: TGTGCCAGCAGCTGGGGACACCCCTACAATGAGCAGTTCTTC. Its translation: CASSWGHPYNEQFF.

This clonotype was found a few times. The chain has TRBV6-1 and TRBJ2-2; 9 positions match TRBD2. The CDR3 is 18 amino acids. In germline, CDR1 is MNHNS, CDR2 SASEGT. V shed 7 bases, J shed 3 bases, and the junction held 15 bases outside the gene matches. The CDR3 nucleotides read TGTGCCAGCACTAAAGGTCCCCTTAGCGGGAGAGACACCGGGGAGCTGTTTTTT. This codes for CASTKGPLSGRDTGELFF.

This clonotype was seen ten or more times. The CDR3 DNA is TGTGCCAGCAGCCGGAGACAGGGCGGGCAGCCCCAGCATTTT. Amino acids: CASSRRQGGQPQHF. The V call is TRBV7-6, the J call TRBJ1-5; TRBD1 agrees at 7 bases. CDR1 and CDR2 from the germline V gene are SGHVS and FNYEAQ. Trimming removed 5 bases from V and 7 bases from J; junction bases left unmatched: 8. The CDR3 runs to 14 residues.

The rearrangement uses TRBV2 and TRBJ2-3; D is ambiguous. Germline CDR1 and CDR2: SNHLY and FYNNEI. CDR3 length equals 13 residues. V dropped 1 base and J dropped 10 bases, with 12 bases sitting between them. CDR3 protein: CASSEGPSLPQYF. The DNA for the CDR3 is TGTGCCAGCAGTGAAGGTCCTAGTTTGCCGCAGTATTTT. The full variable domain, its missing parts supplied by reference TRBV2 and TRBJ2-3, is EPEVTQTPSHQVTQMGQEVILRCVPISNHLYFYWYRQILGQKVEFLVSFYNNEISEKSEIFDDQFSVERPDGSNFTLKIRSTKLEDSAMYFCASSEGPSLPQYFGPGTRLTVL.